This entry lists 8 T cell receptor beta chains sequenced from one sample in a study of CD8+ T cells in alopecia areata. Following RNA extraction, reverse transcription yielded cDNA that acted as the sequencing template. Repertoires were generated with immunoSEQ multiplex PCR, while TCRdb's copy carries only in-frame clones and drops some. The profile covers over 100,000 clones, none occurring a single time. Material: lesional skin. These receptors came from a C3H/HeJ mouse with alopecia areata. MHC haplotype of the strain: H2-k.

Notes on this clone: The genes are named according to mouse. The CDR3 goes on 4 residues after the read ends, and that part is filled in from the germline J gene. The V call is TRBV13-3, the J call TRBJ2-7, with D possibly TRBD2 on 6 matching bases. CDR3 length: 13 amino acids. Germline-derived CDR1 and CDR2 are NNHDY and SYVADS. Trimming shortened V by 7 bases and J by 0 bases, and 11 bases separated the two germline ends. The CDR3 loop reads CASGGKSSYEQYF. Incomplete CDR3 DNA: TGTGCCAGCGGGGGGAAGAGCTCCTAT.

This clone has only a few counts. Mouse gene names and germline throughout. Read coverage stops 4 residues before the CDR3 terminus; the germline J gene supplies the remainder. The V and J genes are TRBV13-3 and TRBJ2-7; possible D gene TRBD2, 7 bases. This CDR3 region has 14 residues. Trimming took off 4 bases at V and 0 bases at J, with 11 bases between the two ends. Germline V gives CDR1 NNHDY, CDR2 SYVADS. The CDR3 loop reads CASSLLGASYEQYF. The covered CDR3 bases are TGTGCCAGCAGTCTCCTGGGGGCCTCCTAT.

Note on this clone: Germline and genes: mouse. Read sequence stops 4 residues before the CDR3 end, and the germline J gene provides the missing end. The chain is built from TRBV13-3 and TRBJ2-7; tentatively, D is TRBD1 (6 bases). The CDR3 length is 14 residues. V was shortened by 1 base and J by 3 bases, with 11 bases between the two germline ends. Germline-derived CDR1 and CDR2 are NNHDY and SYVADS. The CDR3 spells CASSDLGHLYEQYF. CDR3 DNA, as far as it was read: TGTGCCAGCAGTGATTTGGGACACCTCTAT.

This clone was detected a few times. Each gene name is a mouse one. The CDR3 is cut off 4 residues early in the read; its end comes from the germline J gene. The chain couples TRBV13-1 to TRBJ2-1, with 10 nucleotides matching TRBD2. V was pared by 1 base and J by 3 bases, with 1 base of the junction left unmatched. Per the germline V gene, CDR1 is NSHNY and CDR2 is SYGAGN. The CDR3 loop spans 15 amino acids. The CDR3 DNA, read in part, is TGTGCCAGCAGTGATCTGGGGGGGCCCTATGCT. Protein sequence: CASSDLGGPYA. The CDR3 in full is CASSDLGGPYAEQFF.

With respect to this clone: Mouse gene names and germline throughout. The sequence runs out 4 residues before the end of the CDR3; the remainder is reconstructed from the germline J gene. The chain employs TRBV13-2 and TRBJ1-1; 7 nucleotides match TRBD1. The CDR3 spans 14 residues. Germline CDR1 is NNHNN and CDR2 is SYGAGS (reference sequence). The CDR3 bases that were read are TGTGCCAGCGGTGAGCTAGACAGGGAGACA. It translates to CASGELDRET. The whole CDR3 sequence is CASGELDRETEVFF.

This clone showed up just a few times. The listed genes are named as in mouse. The CDR3 end falls 4 residues outside the read, so it is completed with the germline J gene. The chain links TRBV13-3 to TRBJ2-5; 10 nucleotides align to TRBD2. The V segment lost 2 bases and the J segment 3 bases; nucleotides outside the gene matches: 9. The germline CDR1 and CDR2 sequences are NNHDY and SYVADS. The CDR3 is made up of 17 amino acids. The CDR3 spells CASSEEPGGARQDTQYF. The sequenced CDR3 bases are TGTGCCAGCAGTGAAGAGCCTGGGGGGGCGCGACAAGAC.

A note on this clone: Mouse gene names and germline throughout. Sequencing ends 4 residues short of the CDR3 end; the germline J gene provides the rest. J is TRBJ2-3 and V is TRBV19, with TRBD1 as a possible D gene (6 bases). From germline, CDR1 is FNHDT and CDR2 SITEND (reference sequence). V dropped 5 bases and J dropped 0 bases, with 13 bases sitting between them. The CDR3 is made up of 15 amino acids. The covered CDR3 bases are TGTGCCAGCAGACCCCGGGACAATAGTGCAGAA. Translation: CASRPRDNSAE. In full, the CDR3 is CASRPRDNSAETLYF.

Comment on this clone: Gene names follow the mouse nomenclature. The read ends 4 residues shy of where the CDR3 ends; the end is completed using the germline J gene. The V call is TRBV1, the J call TRBJ1-1; TRBD1 aligns across 7 bases. CDR3 length equals 14 residues. The V segment lost 6 bases and the J segment 1 base; nucleotides outside the gene matches: 5. Germline CDR1 reads NSQYPW; CDR2 reads LRSPGD (reference sequence). The CDR3 DNA, read in part, is TGCACCTGCAGGCCCAGACAGGGGAACACA. This codes for CTCRPRQGNT. The CDR3 in its entirety is CTCRPRQGNTEVFF.